Each of the 25 T cell receptor beta chains below was sequenced from the same sample in a study of cytomegalovirus exposure and HLA in healthy donors. The PCR employed 60 Vbeta primers together with 13 Jbeta primers. The protocol was immunoSEQ multiplex PCR, while the TCRdb copy is restricted to in-frame clones and leaves out a portion. This sample carries fewer than 120,000 clones, over 65% of them seen once, and the ten largest clones take roughly 13%. The sample taken for sequencing was PBMCs. These TCRs come from a man aged 25 to 45 in good health and CMV-seropositive.

This clone turned up a few times. The chain combines TRBV5-1 with TRBJ2-7; a possible D gene is TRBD2 (5 bases). Per the germline V gene, CDR1 is SGHRS and CDR2 is YFSETQ. This CDR3 is 14 amino acids long. V was clipped by 3 bases and J by 5 bases, with 15 bases between them. CDR3 coding DNA: TGCGCCAGCAGCTCGTGGGCTAGCCGAAACGAGCAGTACTTC. Its translation is CASSSWASRNEQYF.

V and J are TRBV30 and TRBJ2-5; D might be TRBD1 (5 bases). The CDR3 sequence is 14 residues long. Between the trimmed V and J ends, which lost 4 bases and 4 bases, there was a span of 16 bases. Germline CDR1 is GTSNPN and CDR2 is SVGIG (reference sequence). CDR3 bases: TGTGCCTGGACGGACATAGTATCCGGAGAGACCCAGTACTTC. It encodes CAWTDIVSGETQYF.

The rearrangement links TRBV29-1 to TRBJ2-2, with D perhaps TRBD2 (6 bases). This CDR3 is built from 11 residues. Germline CDR1 SQVTM, CDR2 ANQGSEA. The V and J ends lost 5 bases and 7 bases respectively, with 8 bases between them. CDR3 loop: CSVRRGGELFF. DNA of the CDR3: TGCAGCGTTCGGAGGGGCGGGGAGCTGTTTTTT.

The gene calls are TRBV6-5 and TRBJ1-2; D may be TRBD1 (6 bases). Trimming pared 6 bases from V and 8 bases from J, leaving 19 bases between. This CDR3 has 14 residues. Germline V gene data show CDR1 as MNHEY and CDR2 as SVGAGI. The CDR3 DNA is TGTGCCAGCAGCCTCGCCAAGGACAGATTCGGCTACACCTTC. Protein: CASSLAKDRFGYTF.

This chain links TRBV28 with TRBJ2-3; TRBD1 matches at 11 bases. This CDR3 has 19 residues. V trimming: 7 bases; J trimming: 4 bases; junction bases outside the gene matches: 19. Germline CDR1 and CDR2: MDHEN and SYDVKM. The CDR3 nucleotides are TGTGCCAGCACCAAGGACAGGGGGCAACGGGGGGGCGGGGCAGATACGCAGTATTTT. This gives the protein CASTKDRGQRGGGADTQYF.

The chain links TRBV7-3 to TRBJ2-7; 8 nucleotides match TRBD1. This CDR3 spans 13 amino acids. CDR1 and CDR2 (germline): SGHTA, FQGTGA. The trim removed 5 bases at V and 6 bases at J, leaving 6 bases unmatched. The CDR3 region is CASSGTGLGEQYF. CDR3 DNA sequence: TGTGCCAGCAGCGGGACAGGTCTGGGCGAGCAGTACTTC.

This clone was counted a few times. V and J are TRBV7-9 and TRBJ2-1; possible D gene TRBD1, 7 bases. Deletions cut 1 base from V and 9 bases from J, with 16 bases between. The CDR3 has 15 residues. CDR1 SEHNR and CDR2 FQNEAQ come from the germline V gene (reference sequence). Written as DNA, the CDR3 is TGTGCCAGCAGCTTAGACCAGGGGGGTTTCATTGAGCAGTTCTTC. Amino acids: CASSLDQGGFIEQFF.

The chain links TRBV28 to TRBJ1-2; 7 bases fit TRBD1. The CDR3 extends over 15 amino acids. The germline CDR1 and CDR2 sequences are MDHEN and SYDVKM. Losses at the gene ends were 5 bases for V and 4 bases for J; bases not matched to a gene: 10. The CDR3 DNA sequence: TGTGCCAGCAGTCCGGCGGGACAGACCGTCTATGGCTACACCTTC. Protein product: CASSPAGQTVYGYTF.

V gene TRBV7-2 combines with J gene TRBJ2-7; D may be TRBD1 (7 bases). In germline, CDR1 is SGHTA, CDR2 FQGNSA. Trimming removed 0 bases at V and 6 bases at J, with 18 bases between. The CDR3 is 16 amino acids. The CDR3 sequence is CASSLAGATGRREQYF. CDR3 in DNA: TGTGCCAGCAGCTTAGCGGGGGCGACAGGGAGGCGCGAGCAGTACTTC. The full variable domain, rest sourced from reference TRBV7-2 and TRBJ2-7, is GAGVSQSPSNKVTEKGKDVELRCDPISGHTALYWYRQSLGQGLEFLIYFQGNSAPDKSGLPSDRFSAERTGGSVSTLTIQRTQQEDSAVYLCASSLAGATGRREQYFGPGTRLTVT.

The V gene is TRBV7-6, the J gene TRBJ2-1; TRBD1 aligns across 7 bases. The CDR3 has 16 amino acids. After removal of 5 bases from V and 3 bases from J, the junction contained 10 bases not matched to a gene. The germline V gene has CDR1 SGHVS and CDR2 FNYEAQ. As DNA, the CDR3 is TGTGCCAGCAGCACCAGCCCCGGGACAGACTACAATGAGCAGTTCTTC. Translation: CASSTSPGTDYNEQFF.

V gene TRBV7-9 combines with J gene TRBJ1-4, with a possible D match to TRBD1 (6 bases). Trimming left V 5 bases short and J 0 bases short, with 22 bases between. CDR1 is SEHNR, CDR2 FQNEAQ, per germline (reference sequence). CDR3 length: 19 residues. CDR3 loop: CASSPRGGLPYATNEKLFF. DNA for the CDR3: TGTGCCAGCAGCCCTAGGGGGGGGCTCCCTTATGCAACTAATGAAAAACTGTTTTTT. Drawing the rest from reference TRBV7-9 and TRBJ1-4, the complete variable domain is DTGVSQNPRHKITKRGQNVTFRCDPISEHNRLYWYRQTLGQGPEFLTYFQNEAQLEKSRLLSDRFSAERPKGSFSTLEIQRTEQGDSAMYLCASSPRGGLPYATNEKLFFGSGTQLSVL.

The chain couples TRBV29-1 to TRBJ2-5; 9 nucleotides agree with TRBD1. The J call may be wrong; the DNA end is better matched by TRBJ2-7. The germline V gene has CDR1 SQVTM and CDR2 ANQGSEA. CDR3 size: 13 residues. CDR3 residues: CSVGRQGDYEQYF. CDR3 in DNA: TGCAGCGTTGGGAGACAGGGGGATTACGAGCAGTACTTC.

The J gene is TRBJ1-5, the V gene TRBV28; D not resolved. Germline values: CDR1 MDHEN, CDR2 SYDVKM. The CDR3 runs to 13 residues. V was trimmed by 3 bases and J by 1 base, leaving 4 bases between them. DNA of the CDR3: TGTGCCAGCAGTTTTTCAAGCAATCAGCCCCAGCATTTT. Its protein product is CASSFSSNQPQHF.

The gene calls are TRBV27 and TRBJ2-3; 13 nucleotides line up with TRBD2. This CDR3 has 16 residues. The V gene's germline CDR1 is MNHEY and CDR2 SMNVEV (reference sequence). The J segment lost 5 bases and the V segment lost 5 bases, leaving 7 bases of the junction unmatched. In DNA, the CDR3 is TGTGCCAGCAGTAACCCACTAGCGGGGGGGCAAGATACGCAGTATTTT. Amino acid sequence: CASSNPLAGGQDTQYF.

The V gene is TRBV15, the J gene TRBJ1-5; TRBD1 aligns across 7 bases. Germline CDR1 LNHNV, CDR2 YYDKDF (reference sequence). The trim removed 0 bases at V and 1 base at J, leaving 3 bases unmatched. The CDR3 extends over 16 amino acids. The CDR3 region is CATSRDSGQSNQPQHF. CDR3 DNA: TGTGCCACCAGCAGAGATTCGGGACAGAGCAATCAGCCCCAGCATTTT.

The chain is built from TRBV18 and TRBJ1-4, with D tentatively TRBD1 (5 bases). V dropped 3 bases and J dropped 8 bases, with 10 bases sitting between them. The germline CDR1 and CDR2 sequences are KGHSH and LQKENI. The length of the CDR3 is 13 residues. CDR3 loop: CASSPGLNEKLFF. The CDR3 DNA is TGTGCCAGCTCACCGGGACTCAACGAAAAACTGTTTTTT.

This chain connects TRBV7-9 to TRBJ1-2; 8 bases map to TRBD1. Germline CDR1 and CDR2: SEHNR and FQNEAQ (reference sequence). This CDR3 contains 15 residues. J gave up 2 bases and V 5 bases, and 7 bases lay outside the gene matches. The CDR3 loop reads CASSVQGDGNYGYTF. The CDR3 DNA is TGTGCCAGCAGCGTACAGGGGGACGGGAACTATGGCTACACCTTC.

The J gene is TRBJ2-7, the V gene TRBV15, with 9 bases matching TRBD1. After removal of 1 base from V and 5 bases from J, the junction contained 6 bases not matched to a gene. There are 15 residues in the CDR3. The germline V gene has CDR1 LNHNV and CDR2 YYDKDF (reference sequence). The CDR3: CATSRAGQGYDEQYF. CDR3 bases: TGTGCCACCAGCAGAGCGGGACAGGGCTACGACGAGCAGTACTTC.

This clone was picked up a small number of times. The chain employs TRBV13 and TRBJ2-6, with 7 bases aligning to TRBD2. The germline V gene encodes CDR1 PRHDT and CDR2 FYEKMQ (reference sequence). Germline trimming cut 4 bases from V and 0 bases from J; bases unmatched to any gene: 12. The CDR3 is 19 residues long. The CDR3 spells CASSSLGGSSHSGANVLTF. Written as DNA, the CDR3 is TGTGCCAGCAGCTCGCTCGGGGGGTCCTCCCACTCTGGGGCCAACGTCCTGACTTTC.

This chain connects TRBV19 to TRBJ2-7; 12 nucleotides align to TRBD2. Germline-derived CDR1 and CDR2 are LNHDA and SQIVND (reference sequence). V lost 5 bases to trimming and J lost 6 bases; unmatched junction nucleotides: 8. CDR3 length: 15 residues. CDR3 sequence reads: CASSAVAGLAGEQYF. CDR3 DNA sequence: TGTGCCAGTAGTGCCGTCGCGGGACTAGCGGGCGAGCAGTACTTC.

This clone occurred a few times. The chain uses TRBV7-2 and TRBJ2-2, with a tentative D call TRBD2 (6 bases). The CDR3 has 15 amino acids. Trimming pared 4 bases from V and 2 bases from J, leaving 11 bases between. Looked up from germline, CDR1 is SGHTA and CDR2 is FQGNSA. CDR3 loop: CASSWRAGNTGELFF. DNA for the CDR3: TGTGCCAGCAGCTGGCGAGCGGGCAACACCGGGGAGCTGTTTTTT.

This clone was seen only once. V and J are TRBV5-1 and TRBJ1-1; 10 bases are shared with TRBD1. The V gene end was trimmed by 1 base and the J gene end by 3 bases; junction bases not matched to a gene: 3. The CDR3 consists of 15 residues. Germline assignment: CDR1 SGHRS and CDR2 YFSETQ. Here the CDR3 DNA reads TGCGCCAGCAGCTTGAAGACAGGGGGCGACACTGAAGCTTTCTTT. Its translation: CASSLKTGGDTEAFF. Complete variable domain (other parts from reference TRBV5-1 and TRBJ1-1): KAGVTQTPRYLIKTRGQQVTLSCSPISGHRSVSWYQQTPGQGLQFLFEYFSETQRNKGNFPGRFSGRQFSNSRSEMNVSTLELGDSALYLCASSLKTGGDTEAFFGQGTRLTVV.

The CDR3 sequence is CASSKDRALDLEAFF. CDR3 DNA: TGTGCCAGCAGCAAGGACAGGGCGCTCGACCTTGAAGCTTTCTTT. The chain uses TRBV21-1 and TRBJ1-1; the table's D call TRBD1 went unverified against the DNA. TRBV21-1 is classified as a pseudogene. This CDR3 is 15 amino acids long.

This clone was observed once. This chain uses TRBV7-2 with TRBJ2-7; D possibly corresponds to TRBD2 (6 bases). The germline CDR1 and CDR2 sequences are SGHTA and FQGNSA. The V gene lost 5 bases and the J gene lost 3 bases, with 17 bases spanning the gap. The CDR3 sequence is 15 residues long. The CDR3 nucleotides are TGTGCCAGCAGCATCCTAGCGCCGGGAGACTACGAGCAGTACTTC. This translates into CASSILAPGDYEQYF.

CDR3 in DNA: TGTGCCAGCAGCCCCCCCGGGGTGAGGAACACCGGGGAGCTGTTTTTT. This translates into CASSPPGVRNTGELFF. The gene calls are TRBV7-3 and TRBJ2-2; tentatively, D is TRBD2 (5 bases). This CDR3 spans 16 amino acids. The germline V gene encodes CDR1 SGHTA and CDR2 FQGTGA. Trimming removed 5 bases from V and 1 base from J, with 14 bases in between. The full variable domain, with the rest looked up from reference TRBV7-3 and TRBJ2-2, is GAGVSQTPSNKVTEKGKYVELRCDPISGHTALYWYRQSLGQGPEFLIYFQGTGAADDSGLPNDRFFAVRPEGSVSTLKIQRTERGDSAVYLCASSPPGVRNTGELFFGEGSRLTVL.